A single sample gave rise to the 18 T cell receptor beta chains below, sequenced in a study of blood T cell repertoires in COVID-19. Sequenced by immunoSEQ multiplex PCR; TCRdb stores in-frame clones only, minus some. Found here are some 400,000 clones, 85% to 90% of them singletons; the top ten hold around 1.1%. The sequencing input was PBMCs or T cells enriched from blood (not recorded which). These receptors were collected from a man aged 30 to 45 who had recovered from COVID-19.

This rearrangement joins TRBV19 to TRBJ2-1; 12 bases are shared with TRBD2. The V segment lost 6 bases and the J segment 9 bases; nucleotides outside the gene matches: 6. CDR1 and CDR2 from the germline V gene are LNHDA and SQIVND (reference sequence). This CDR3 comprises 14 residues. The CDR3, as DNA: TGTGCCAGTAGGACCCTAGCGGGAGGGGGTGAGCAGTTCTTC. This translates into CASRTLAGGGEQFF. Combining the CDR3 with reference TRBV19 and TRBJ2-1 gives the whole variable domain DGGITQSPKYLFRKEGQNVTLSCEQNLNHDAMYWYRQDPGQGLRLIYYSQIVNDFQKGDIAEGYSVSREKKESFPLTVTSAQKNPTAFYLCASRTLAGGGEQFFGPGTRLTVL.

The rearrangement joins TRBV9 to TRBJ2-1, with D perhaps matching TRBD2 (6 bases). V lost 3 bases and J lost 0, with 13 bases in between. Germline CDR1 and CDR2: SGDLS and YYNGEE. The CDR3 is 16 amino acids. The CDR3 bases are TGTGCCAGCAGCGCACCCGGGAGTTTCTCCTACAATGAGCAGTTCTTC. Amino acids: CASSAPGSFSYNEQFF.

The genes are TRBV28 and TRBJ1-2; D perhaps matches TRBD1 (5 bases). Germline loops: CDR1 MDHEN, CDR2 SYDVKM. Trimming cost V 4 bases and J 8 bases, with 11 bases left between them. This CDR3 is 12 amino acids long. For the CDR3, the DNA is TGTGCCAGCAGTTCAGGGTCAGAAGGCTACACCTTC. This sequence encodes CASSSGSEGYTF.

The rearrangement joins TRBV19 to TRBJ1-2, with 7 bases aligning to TRBD1. The germline V gene has CDR1 LNHDA and CDR2 SQIVND (reference sequence). The CDR3 has 13 residues. V shed 3 bases, J shed 3 bases, and the junction held 1 base outside the gene matches. The CDR3 loop is CASSITGDYGYTF. The CDR3 DNA is TGTGCCAGTAGTATCACAGGGGACTATGGCTACACCTTC.

This chain uses TRBV30 with TRBJ2-7; TRBD2 matches at 9 bases. Germline CDR1 GTSNPN, CDR2 SVGIG (reference sequence). V shed 0 bases, J shed 2 bases, and the junction held 5 bases outside the gene matches. The CDR3 spans 15 residues. Here the CDR3 DNA reads TGTGCCTGGAGTGTATATGCGGGAGGGCCCTACGAGCAGTACTTC. Residues: CAWSVYAGGPYEQYF.

This chain links TRBV6-6 with TRBJ1-5, with unresolved D. CDR1 is MNHNY, CDR2 SVGAGI, per germline (reference sequence). The CDR3 has 16 amino acids. Between the trimmed V and J ends, which lost 5 bases and 1 base, there was a span of 15 bases. CDR3 in amino acids: CASSQVTSRSNQPQHF. The CDR3 DNA sequence: TGTGCCAGCAGTCAAGTGACAAGCAGAAGCAATCAGCCCCAGCATTTT.

This chain uses TRBV9 with TRBJ2-1; 8 bases are a match to TRBD2. Germline lookup yields CDR1 SGDLS and CDR2 YYNGEE. Trimming took 3 bases from V and 10 from J; bases not matched to a gene: 15. The CDR3 covers 16 residues. The CDR3, as DNA: TGTGCCAGCAGCGCGAATATAGCGGGAAACCTTCTCGAGCAGTTCTTC. Its translation is CASSANIAGNLLEQFF.

This clone was counted a few times. The chain joins TRBV11-2 to TRBJ1-1; no definite D call. This CDR3 contains 13 residues. V was cut by 0 bases and J by 4 bases, with 6 bases left in between. The germline gives CDR1 SGHAT, CDR2 FQNNGV. CDR3 DNA: TGTGCCAGCAGCTTAGATCGGGGCACTGAAGCTTTCTTT. This codes for CASSLDRGTEAFF.

The J gene is TRBJ2-2, the V gene TRBV5-1, with 8 bases aligning to TRBD2. There are 16 residues in the CDR3. Per germline, CDR1 SGHRS and CDR2 YFSETQ. Trimming took 5 bases from V and 4 from J; bases not matched to a gene: 10. The CDR3 sequence is CASRIVAGGLTGELFF. The CDR3 bases are TGCGCCAGCAGGATAGTCGCGGGAGGTCTCACCGGGGAGCTGTTTTTT.

In this sample, this clone turned up a few times. The V and J genes are TRBV2 and TRBJ2-7; 8 nucleotides match TRBD2. The CDR3 is 15 residues long. The V and J ends lost 4 bases and 1 base, in that order; junction bases with no gene match: 6. From germline, CDR1 is SNHLY and CDR2 FYNNEI. The CDR3 DNA is TGTGCCAGCAGTGCCCCGGCTAGCGGGTCCTACGAGCAGTACTTC. Translated: CASSAPASGSYEQYF.

The chain recombines TRBV5-6 with TRBJ1-5; D gene ambiguous. V was trimmed by 3 bases and J by 7 bases, leaving 11 bases between them. The CDR3 contains 13 residues. Germline V gene sequence: CDR1 SGHDT, CDR2 YYEEEE. The CDR3 loop is CASSSTPGQPQHF. DNA of the CDR3: TGTGCCAGCAGCTCAACTCCGGGGCAGCCCCAGCATTTT. The full variable domain, its missing parts supplied by reference TRBV5-6 and TRBJ1-5, is DAGVTQSPTHLIKTRGQQVTLRCSPKSGHDTVSWYQQALGQGPQFIFQYYEEEERQRGNFPDRFSGHQFPNYSSELNVNALLLGDSALYLCASSSTPGQPQHFGDGTRLSIL.

There are a few counts of this clone. This chain links TRBV14 with TRBJ1-2; 7 nucleotides line up with TRBD1. V gave up 5 bases and J gave up 0 bases; unmatched junction bases: 3. Germline-derived CDR1 and CDR2 are SGHDN and FVKESK. CDR3 length: 14 residues. CDR3 in DNA: TGTGCCAGCAGCTACGGGACAGCTAACTATGGCTACACCTTC. As protein: CASSYGTANYGYTF.

The V gene is TRBV3-1 (or the pseudogene TRBV3-2), the J gene TRBJ2-7; D uncertain. Germline lookup yields CDR1 LGHDT and CDR2 YNNKEL (reference sequence). The CDR3 has 12 amino acids. V lost 5 bases and J 0 bases, leaving 5 bases between the germline ends. The CDR3 loop reads CASSFRSYEQYF. Here the CDR3 DNA reads TGTGCCAGCAGCTTCCGCTCCTACGAGCAGTACTTC.

The chain joins TRBV28 to TRBJ2-7; 9 positions match TRBD1. The CDR3 extends over 12 amino acids. V gave up 8 bases and J gave up 3 bases; unmatched junction bases: 2. Looked up from germline, CDR1 is MDHEN and CDR2 is SYDVKM. The DNA for the CDR3 is TGTGCCAGCCGGGACAGGGTCTACGAGCAGTACTTC. Its translation is CASRDRVYEQYF.

Only one count was recorded for this clone. The rearrangement uses TRBV27 and TRBJ2-3; D is unresolved. CDR3 length equals 13 residues. The germline V gene encodes CDR1 MNHEY and CDR2 SMNVEV (reference sequence). V was trimmed by 2 bases and J by 8 bases, leaving 11 bases between them. The CDR3, as DNA: TGTGCCAGCAGTTTAAGTTCCCTCAGTACGCAGTATTTT. Protein: CASSLSSLSTQYF.

This chain joins TRBV7-9 and TRBJ2-7; TRBD1 aligns across 10 bases. The trim removed 3 bases at V and 2 bases at J, leaving 13 bases unmatched. This CDR3 comprises 18 residues. Looked up from germline, CDR1 is SEHNR and CDR2 is FQNEAQ (reference sequence). The CDR3, as DNA: TGTGCCAGCAGCTTCCGGGACAGGGGCCACAACAATCCCTACGAGCAGTACTTC. It translates to CASSFRDRGHNNPYEQYF. The variable domain in full, with the rest retrieved from reference TRBV7-9 and TRBJ2-7, is DTGVSQNPRHKITKRGQNVTFRCDPISEHNRLYWYRQTLGQGPEFLTYFQNEAQLEKSRLLSDRFSAERPKGSFSTLEIQRTEQGDSAMYLCASSFRDRGHNNPYEQYFGPGTRLTVT.

J is TRBJ2-1 and V is TRBV28, with 10 bases that match TRBD2. This CDR3 comprises 14 residues. Germline V gives CDR1 MDHEN, CDR2 SYDVKM. The J segment lost 10 bases and the V segment lost 6 bases, leaving 9 bases of the junction unmatched. DNA of the CDR3: TGTGCCAGCAGCCCGGCCCTTAGCGGGAGGGAGCAGTTCTTC. Translation: CASSPALSGREQFF.

The rearrangement links TRBV19 to TRBJ2-1; unclear D gene. Germline-derived CDR1 and CDR2 are LNHDA and SQIVND (reference sequence). The CDR3 is 13 residues long. V was shortened by 3 bases and J by 6 bases, with 9 bases between the two germline ends. The CDR3 region is CASSMINFNEQFF. The CDR3 DNA reads TGTGCCAGTAGTATGATTAACTTCAATGAGCAGTTCTTC.